The 8 T cell receptor beta chains given below trace back to one sample, sequenced in a study of naive and memory T cell subsets. Two oligonucleotides, mixed equimolar, formed the beta constant-region primer covering TRBC1 and TRBC2. TCRdb ran MiXCR on the UMI-ligation and nested PCR reads and lists one entry per CDR3 protein. The sample yields tens of thousands of distinct CDR3 sequences, roughly 13% seen once. The material sequenced was central memory CD4+ T cells from blood. All receptors derive from a human donor in good health.

V gene TRBV12-3 or TRBV12-4 combines with J gene TRBJ2-1; D is unresolved. CDR3 size: 13 residues. Trimming pared 8 bases from V and 0 bases from J, leaving 8 bases between. CDR3 coding DNA: TGTGCCAGCGAAGAGAGCTCCTACAATGAGCAGTTCTTC. Its translation is CASEESSYNEQFF.

The chain is built from TRBV14 and TRBJ1-1, with 11 bases fitting TRBD1. This CDR3 has 16 amino acids. J was trimmed by 0 bases and V by 4 bases; bases with no gene match: 4. Germline loops: CDR1 SGHDN, CDR2 FVKESK. CDR3 coding DNA: TGTGCCAGCAGCCTGGACAGGGGGCGCGTGAACACTGAAGCTTTCTTT. Translating it yields CASSLDRGRVNTEAFF.

Many counts were recorded for this clonotype. J is TRBJ1-5 and V is TRBV7-6, with a possible D match to TRBD1 (6 bases). Germline CDR1 SGHVS, CDR2 FNYEAQ. CDR3 length equals 17 residues. Trimming shortened V by 5 bases and J by 3 bases, and 20 bases separated the two germline ends. CDR3 loop: CASSPRSHRADNQPQHF. The CDR3 DNA follows: TGTGCCAGCAGCCCCAGATCACACAGGGCTGACAATCAGCCCCAGCATTTT. Full variable domain (outside the CDR3, taken from reference TRBV7-6 and TRBJ1-5): GAGVSQSPRYKVTKRGQDVALRCDPISGHVSLYWYRQALGQGPEFLTYFNYEAQQDKSGLPNDRFSAERPEGSISTLTIQRTEQRDSAMYRCASSPRSHRADNQPQHFGDGTRLSIL.

V gene TRBV11-2 combines with J gene TRBJ1-1; 9 nucleotides agree with TRBD1. CDR3 length: 13 amino acids. The germline gives CDR1 SGHAT, CDR2 FQNNGV. V lost 5 bases to trimming and J lost 9 bases; unmatched junction nucleotides: 7. The CDR3 region has the DNA TGTGCCAGCAGCCTCGGGACAGGGAATAAAGCTTTCTTT. Translation gives CASSLGTGNKAFF.

V is TRBV7-6 and J is TRBJ1-1, with no clear D. The CDR3 spans 13 residues. Germline assignment: CDR1 SGHVS and CDR2 FNYEAQ. Trimming cost V 7 bases and J 4 bases, with 13 bases left between them. This CDR3 reads CASKAGSGTEAFF. Here the CDR3 DNA reads TGTGCCAGCAAAGCAGGTTCTGGCACTGAAGCTTTCTTT. The full variable domain, rest sourced from reference TRBV7-6 and TRBJ1-1, is GAGVSQSPRYKVTKRGQDVALRCDPISGHVSLYWYRQALGQGPEFLTYFNYEAQQDKSGLPNDRFSAERPEGSISTLTIQRTEQRDSAMYRCASKAGSGTEAFFGQGTRLTVV.

This clonotype was seen many times. The V call is TRBV29-1, the J call TRBJ2-7, with TRBD1 identical over 7 bases. Germline V gene data show CDR1 as SQVTM and CDR2 as ANQGSEA. J gave up 6 bases and V 3 bases, and 2 bases lay outside the gene matches. The CDR3 runs 11 residues. CDR3 loop: CSVETGIEQYF. The CDR3 DNA sequence: TGCAGCGTTGAGACAGGGATCGAGCAGTACTTC.

CDR3 sequence reads: CASSQEGVSNQPQHF. CDR3 bases: TGTGCCAGCAGCCAAGAGGGGGTTAGCAATCAGCCCCAGCATTTT. This chain links TRBV3-1 with TRBJ1-5; possibly TRBD1 for D (5 bases). V shed 0 bases and J shed 0 bases, with 6 bases lying between them. Germline CDR1 LGHDT, CDR2 YNNKEL (reference sequence). This CDR3 comprises 15 residues.

The CDR3 reads CASSLVQGAGNTIYF. The CDR3 nucleotides are TGTGCCAGCAGCTTGGTACAGGGGGCTGGAAACACCATATATTTT. The chain employs TRBV7-6 and TRBJ1-3; 8 bases agree with TRBD1. The CDR3 has 15 amino acids. Germline assignment: CDR1 SGHVS and CDR2 FNYEAQ. V dropped 3 bases and J dropped 2; count of bases not matched to a gene: 3.